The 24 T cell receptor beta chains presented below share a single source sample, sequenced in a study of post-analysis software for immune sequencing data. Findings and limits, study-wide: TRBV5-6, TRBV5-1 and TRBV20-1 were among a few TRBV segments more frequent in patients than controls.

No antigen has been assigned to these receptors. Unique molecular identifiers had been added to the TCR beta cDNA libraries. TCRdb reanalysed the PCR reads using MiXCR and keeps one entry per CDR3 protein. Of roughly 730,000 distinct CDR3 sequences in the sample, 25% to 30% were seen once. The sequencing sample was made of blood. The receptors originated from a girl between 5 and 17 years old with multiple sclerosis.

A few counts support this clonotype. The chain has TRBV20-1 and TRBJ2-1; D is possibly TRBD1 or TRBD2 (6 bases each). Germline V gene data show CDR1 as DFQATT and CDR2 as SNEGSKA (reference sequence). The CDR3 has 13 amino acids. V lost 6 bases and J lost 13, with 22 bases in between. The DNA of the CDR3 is TGCAGTGCGGGGGGACTGAGGACAGAGACCCAGTTCTTC. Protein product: CSAGGLRTETQFF.

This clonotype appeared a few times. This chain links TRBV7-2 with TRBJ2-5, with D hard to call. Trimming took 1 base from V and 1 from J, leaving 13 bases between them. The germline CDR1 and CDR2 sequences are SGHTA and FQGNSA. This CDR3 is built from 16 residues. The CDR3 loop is CASSLGAGVGQETQYF. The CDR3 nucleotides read TGTGCCAGCAGCTTAGGGGCAGGCGTGGGCCAAGAGACCCAGTACTTC. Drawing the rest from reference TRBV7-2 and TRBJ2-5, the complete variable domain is GAGVSQSPSNKVTEKGKDVELRCDPISGHTALYWYRQSLGQGLEFLIYFQGNSAPDKSGLPSDRFSAERTGGSVSTLTIQRTQQEDSAVYLCASSLGAGVGQETQYFGPGTRLLVL.

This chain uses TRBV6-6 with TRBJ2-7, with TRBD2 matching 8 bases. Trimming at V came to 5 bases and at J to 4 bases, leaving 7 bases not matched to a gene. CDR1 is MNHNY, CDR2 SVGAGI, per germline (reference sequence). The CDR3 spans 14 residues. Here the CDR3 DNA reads TGTGCCAGCAGTCGGGGGGGCCTTGCTTACGAGCAGTACTTC. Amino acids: CASSRGGLAYEQYF.

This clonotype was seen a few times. The CDR3 DNA reads TGCGCCAGCAGCCCCGGGGGAGGGGGCTTCTATGGCTACACCTTC. Translated, it gives CASSPGGGGFYGYTF. V gene TRBV5-1 combines with J gene TRBJ1-2, with 7 bases lining up with TRBD1. In germline, CDR1 is SGHRS, CDR2 YFSETQ. The CDR3 is 15 residues long. After removal of 4 bases from V and 4 bases from J, the junction contained 10 bases not matched to a gene.

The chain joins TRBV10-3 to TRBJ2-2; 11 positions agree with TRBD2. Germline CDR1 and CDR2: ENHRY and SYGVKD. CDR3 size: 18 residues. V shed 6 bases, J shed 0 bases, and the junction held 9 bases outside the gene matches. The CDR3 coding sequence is TGTGCCATCAGGAGGGGGACTAGCGGAGCGGCGAACACCGGGGAGCTGTTTTTT. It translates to CAIRRGTSGAANTGELFF.

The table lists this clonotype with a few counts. The CDR3 is CSAPTGDQNNEQFF. In DNA form, the CDR3 reads TGCAGTGCTCCAACGGGCGATCAGAACAATGAGCAGTTCTTC. The chain uses TRBV20-1 and TRBJ2-1; D gene uncertain. The CDR3 runs 14 residues. Trimming shortened V by 5 bases and J by 5 bases, and 16 bases separated the two germline ends. The V gene's germline CDR1 is DFQATT and CDR2 SNEGSKA (reference sequence).

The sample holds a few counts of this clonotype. CDR3 protein: CASRSYLGETQYF. CDR3 coding DNA: TGTGCCAGCAGAAGTTATCTTGGAGAGACCCAGTACTTC. This chain uses TRBV27 with TRBJ2-5, with D unresolved. The CDR3 runs to 13 residues. The germline V gene encodes CDR1 MNHEY and CDR2 SMNVEV (reference sequence). V was trimmed by 6 bases and J by 4 bases, leaving 12 bases between them.

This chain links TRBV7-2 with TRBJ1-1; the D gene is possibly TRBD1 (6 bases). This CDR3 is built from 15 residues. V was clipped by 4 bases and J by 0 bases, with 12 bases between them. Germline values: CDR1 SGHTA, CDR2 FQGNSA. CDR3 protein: CASSSPRTVNTEAFF. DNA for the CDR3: TGTGCCAGCAGCTCCCCTCGGACAGTGAACACTGAAGCTTTCTTT.

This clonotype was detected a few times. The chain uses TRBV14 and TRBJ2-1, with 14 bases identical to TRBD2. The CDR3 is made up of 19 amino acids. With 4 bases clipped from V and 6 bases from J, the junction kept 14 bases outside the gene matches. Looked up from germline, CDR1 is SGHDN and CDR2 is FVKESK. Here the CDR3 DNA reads TGTGCCAGCAGCCTCCGAACCGGGACTAGCGGGAGTCGCTCCAATGAGCAGTTCTTC. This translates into CASSLRTGTSGSRSNEQFF.

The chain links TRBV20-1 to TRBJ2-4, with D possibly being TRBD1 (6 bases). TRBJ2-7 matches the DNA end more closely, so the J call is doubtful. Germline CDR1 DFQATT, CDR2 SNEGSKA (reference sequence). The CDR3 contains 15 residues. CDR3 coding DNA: TGCAGTGCTAGAGACCTCAGGGGAGAGTCCTACGAGCAGTACTTC. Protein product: CSARDLRGESYEQYF.

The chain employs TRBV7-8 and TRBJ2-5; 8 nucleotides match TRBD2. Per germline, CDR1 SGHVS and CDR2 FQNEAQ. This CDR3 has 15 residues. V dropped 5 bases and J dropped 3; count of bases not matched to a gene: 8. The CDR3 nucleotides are TGTGCCAGCAGCACACACGGACTAGCAGAAGAGACCCAGTACTTC. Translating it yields CASSTHGLAEETQYF. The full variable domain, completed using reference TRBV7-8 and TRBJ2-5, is GAGVSQSPRYKVAKRGQDVALRCDPISGHVSLFWYQQALGQGPEFLTYFQNEAQLDKSGLPSDRFFAERPEGSVSTLKIQRTQQEDSAVYLCASSTHGLAEETQYFGPGTRLLVL.

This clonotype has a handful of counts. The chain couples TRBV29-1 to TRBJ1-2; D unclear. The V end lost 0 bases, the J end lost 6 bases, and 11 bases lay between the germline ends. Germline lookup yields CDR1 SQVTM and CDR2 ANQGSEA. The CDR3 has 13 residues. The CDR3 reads CSVEDRAGHGYTF. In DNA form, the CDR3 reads TGCAGCGTTGAAGATCGGGCCGGCCATGGCTACACCTTC. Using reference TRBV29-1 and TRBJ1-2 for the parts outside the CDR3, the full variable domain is SAVISQKPSRDICQRGTSLTIQCQVDSQVTMMFWYRQQPGQSLTLIATANQGSEATYESGFVIDKFPISRPNLTFSTLTVSNMSPEDSSIYLCSVEDRAGHGYTFGSGTRLTVV.

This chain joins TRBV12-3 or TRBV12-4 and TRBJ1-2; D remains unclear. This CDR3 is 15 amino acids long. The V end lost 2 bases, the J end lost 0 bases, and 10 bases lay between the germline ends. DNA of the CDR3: TGTGCCAGCAGTTTATCCAGCGGATCTAACTATGGCTACACCTTC. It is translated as CASSLSSGSNYGYTF.

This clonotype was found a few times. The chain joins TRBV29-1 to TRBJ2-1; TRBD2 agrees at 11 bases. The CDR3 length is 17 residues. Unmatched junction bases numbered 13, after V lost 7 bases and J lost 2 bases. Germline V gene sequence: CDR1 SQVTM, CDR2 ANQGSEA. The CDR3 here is CSAEGLAGGDTYNEQFF. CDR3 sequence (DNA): TGCAGCGCGGAGGGGCTAGCGGGAGGTGATACCTACAATGAGCAGTTCTTC.

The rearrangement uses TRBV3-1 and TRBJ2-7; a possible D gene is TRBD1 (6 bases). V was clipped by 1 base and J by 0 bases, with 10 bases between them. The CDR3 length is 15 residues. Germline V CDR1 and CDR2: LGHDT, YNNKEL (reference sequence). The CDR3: CASSQALDSSYEQYF. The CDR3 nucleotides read TGTGCCAGCAGCCAAGCCCTGGACAGCTCCTACGAGCAGTACTTC.

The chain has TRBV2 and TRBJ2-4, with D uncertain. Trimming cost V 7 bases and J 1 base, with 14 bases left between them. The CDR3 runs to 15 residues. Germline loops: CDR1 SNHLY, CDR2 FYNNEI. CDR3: CASMDAPPAKNIQYF. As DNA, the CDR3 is TGTGCCAGCATGGACGCCCCACCGGCCAAAAACATTCAGTACTTC.

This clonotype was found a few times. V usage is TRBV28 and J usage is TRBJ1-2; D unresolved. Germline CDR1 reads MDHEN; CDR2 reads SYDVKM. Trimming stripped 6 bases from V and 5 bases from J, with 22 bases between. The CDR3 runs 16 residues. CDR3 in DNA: TGTGCCAGCAGCTTCGAACGCCGGACTAGAGGTTATGGCTACACCTTC. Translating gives CASSFERRTRGYGYTF.

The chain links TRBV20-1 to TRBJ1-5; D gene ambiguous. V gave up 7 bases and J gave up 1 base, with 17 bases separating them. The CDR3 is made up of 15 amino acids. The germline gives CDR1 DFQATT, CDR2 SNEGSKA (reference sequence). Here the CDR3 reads CSGYTVGVSNQPQHF. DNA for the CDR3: TGCAGTGGGTATACAGTTGGGGTGAGCAATCAGCCCCAGCATTTT.

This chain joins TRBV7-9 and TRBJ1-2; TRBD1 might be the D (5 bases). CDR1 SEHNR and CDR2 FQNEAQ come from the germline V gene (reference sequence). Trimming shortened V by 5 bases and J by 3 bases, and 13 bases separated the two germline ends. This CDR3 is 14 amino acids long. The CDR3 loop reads CASSTRQRDYGYTF. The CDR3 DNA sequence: TGTGCCAGCAGCACAAGACAGAGAGACTATGGCTACACCTTC.

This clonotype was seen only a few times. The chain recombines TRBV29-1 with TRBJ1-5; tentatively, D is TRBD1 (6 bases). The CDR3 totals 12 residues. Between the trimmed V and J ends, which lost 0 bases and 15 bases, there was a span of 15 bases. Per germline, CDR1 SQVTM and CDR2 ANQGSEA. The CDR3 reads CSVEDGGGRGHF. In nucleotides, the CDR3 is TGCAGCGTTGAAGATGGGGGGGGCCGGGGGCATTTT. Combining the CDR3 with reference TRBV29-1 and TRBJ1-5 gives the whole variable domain SAVISQKPSRDICQRGTSLTIQCQVDSQVTMMFWYRQQPGQSLTLIATANQGSEATYESGFVIDKFPISRPNLTFSTLTVSNMSPEDSSIYLCSVEDGGGRGHFGDGTRLSIL.

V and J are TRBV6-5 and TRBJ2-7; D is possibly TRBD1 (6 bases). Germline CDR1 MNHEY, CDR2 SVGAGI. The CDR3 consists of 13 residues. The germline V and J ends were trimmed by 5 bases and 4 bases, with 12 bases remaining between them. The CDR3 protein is CASSPGDRYEQYF. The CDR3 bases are TGTGCCAGCAGTCCAGGGGACCGTTACGAGCAGTACTTC.

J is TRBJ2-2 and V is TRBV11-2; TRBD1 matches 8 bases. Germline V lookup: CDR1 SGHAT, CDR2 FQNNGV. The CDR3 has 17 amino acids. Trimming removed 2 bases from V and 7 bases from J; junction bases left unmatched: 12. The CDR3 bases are TGTGCCAGCAGCTTATTGGGCCAGGGGGCCTCGGGCGGGGAGCTGTTTTTT. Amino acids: CASSLLGQGASGGELFF.

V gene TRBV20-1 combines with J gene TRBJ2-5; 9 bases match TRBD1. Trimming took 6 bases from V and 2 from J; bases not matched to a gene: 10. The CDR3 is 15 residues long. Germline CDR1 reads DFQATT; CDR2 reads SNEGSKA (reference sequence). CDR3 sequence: CSATKGQGPQETQYF. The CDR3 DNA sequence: TGCAGTGCCACCAAGGGACAGGGCCCACAAGAGACCCAGTACTTC.

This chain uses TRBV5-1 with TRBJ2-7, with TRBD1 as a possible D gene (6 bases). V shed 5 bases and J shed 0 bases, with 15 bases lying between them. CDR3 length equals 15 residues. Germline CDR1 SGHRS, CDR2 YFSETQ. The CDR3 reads CASRRVRDNSYEQYF. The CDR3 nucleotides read TGCGCCAGCAGGCGGGTCCGGGACAACTCCTACGAGCAGTACTTC.